This T cell receptor (beta chain) was recovered during a study of regulatory T cells in long-lasting Graves disease. Many counts were recorded for this clonotype. TCR beta libraries were built with iRepertoire HTBI primers and Arm-PCR of CDR3 regions. TCRdb redid the calling of the multiplex PCR reads with MiXCR, one entry per CDR3 protein. Of roughly 350,000 distinct CDR3 sequences listed, under 20% are singletons. The time point: newly diagnosed GD, antithyroid drugs for less than 3 months. After RNA was extracted from PBMCs, the TCR library was made from it. The germline V and J ends were trimmed by 4 bases and 5 bases, with 12 bases remaining between them. The CDR3 contains 13 residues. From germline, CDR1 is SGDLS and CDR2 YYNGEE. The sample was also linked to a second study, of T cells in Graves' hyperthyroidism and ophthalmopathy.

The gene calls are TRBV9 and TRBJ2-5; D is unclear. This receptor was identified in a woman younger than 35 with Graves disease. The sequencing used peripheral blood mononuclear cells (PBMCs), collected at new diagnosis, from a patient treated with antithyroid drugs. The CDR3 is CASSPDIAETQYF. CDR3 DNA sequence: TGTGCCAGCAGCCCAGACATTGCCGAGACCCAGTACTTC.